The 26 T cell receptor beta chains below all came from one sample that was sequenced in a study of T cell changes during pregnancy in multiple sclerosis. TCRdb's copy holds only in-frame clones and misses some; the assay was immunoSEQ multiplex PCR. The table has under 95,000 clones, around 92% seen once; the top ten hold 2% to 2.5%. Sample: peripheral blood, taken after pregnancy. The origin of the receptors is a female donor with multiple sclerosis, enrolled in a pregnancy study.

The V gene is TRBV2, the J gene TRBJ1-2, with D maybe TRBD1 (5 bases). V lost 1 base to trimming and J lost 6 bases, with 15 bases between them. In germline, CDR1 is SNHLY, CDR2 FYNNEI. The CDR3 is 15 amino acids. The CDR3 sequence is CASSEVEGQGDGYTF. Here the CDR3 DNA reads TGTGCCAGCAGTGAAGTAGAAGGGCAGGGCGATGGCTACACCTTC.

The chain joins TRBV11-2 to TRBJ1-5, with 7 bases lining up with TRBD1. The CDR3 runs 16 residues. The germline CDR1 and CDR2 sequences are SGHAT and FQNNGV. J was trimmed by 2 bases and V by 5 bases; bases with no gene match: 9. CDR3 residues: CASSPLTGEGNQPQHF. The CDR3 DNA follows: TGTGCCAGCAGCCCGCTAACAGGGGAAGGCAATCAGCCCCAGCATTTT.

The CDR3, as DNA: TGTGCCGGGGGGTTTGGCCTGGCACCTTACAATGAGCAGTTCTTC. It translates to CAGGFGLAPYNEQFF. The chain is built from TRBV7-9 and TRBJ2-1, with D possibly matching TRBD2 (6 bases). CDR1 SEHNR and CDR2 FQNEAQ come from the germline V gene (reference sequence). Trimming shortened V by 11 bases and J by 4 bases, and 21 bases separated the two germline ends. This CDR3 comprises 15 residues.

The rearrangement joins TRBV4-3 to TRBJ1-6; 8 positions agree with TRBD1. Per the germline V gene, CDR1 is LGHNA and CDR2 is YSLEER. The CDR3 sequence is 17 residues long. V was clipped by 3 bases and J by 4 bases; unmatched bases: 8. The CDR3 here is CASSQAPGQDYNSPLHF. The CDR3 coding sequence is TGCGCCAGCAGCCAGGCTCCGGGACAGGATTATAATTCACCCCTCCACTTT.

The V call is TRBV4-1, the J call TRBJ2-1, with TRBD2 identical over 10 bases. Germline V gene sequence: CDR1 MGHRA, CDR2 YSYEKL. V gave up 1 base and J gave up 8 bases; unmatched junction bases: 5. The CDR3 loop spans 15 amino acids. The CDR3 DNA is TGCGCCAGCAGCCAAGCTAGCGGGAGTTGGGATGAGCAGTTCTTC. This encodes CASSQASGSWDEQFF.

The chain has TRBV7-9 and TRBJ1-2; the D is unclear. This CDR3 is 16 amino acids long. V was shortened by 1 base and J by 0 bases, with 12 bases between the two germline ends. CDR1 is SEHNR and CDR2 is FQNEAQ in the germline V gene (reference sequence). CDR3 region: CASSLESVTTNYGYTF. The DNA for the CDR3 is TGTGCCAGCAGCTTAGAGTCCGTCACAACTAACTATGGCTACACCTTC.

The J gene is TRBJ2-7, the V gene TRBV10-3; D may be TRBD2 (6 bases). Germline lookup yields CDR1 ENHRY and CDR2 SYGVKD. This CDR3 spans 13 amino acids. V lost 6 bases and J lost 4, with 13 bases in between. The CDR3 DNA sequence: TGTGCCATCAGGCAGATGGGGGGTTACGAGCAGTACTTC. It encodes CAIRQMGGYEQYF.

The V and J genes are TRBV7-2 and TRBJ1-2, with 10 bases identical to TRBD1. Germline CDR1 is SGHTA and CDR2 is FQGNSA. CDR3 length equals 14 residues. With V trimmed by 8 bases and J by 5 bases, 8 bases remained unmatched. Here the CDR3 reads CASAGQGDSYGYTF. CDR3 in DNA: TGTGCCAGCGCAGGACAGGGGGATTCATATGGCTACACCTTC.

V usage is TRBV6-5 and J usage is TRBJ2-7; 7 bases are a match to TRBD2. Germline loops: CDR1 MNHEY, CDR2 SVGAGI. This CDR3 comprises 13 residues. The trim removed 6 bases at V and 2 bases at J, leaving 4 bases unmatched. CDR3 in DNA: TGTGCCAGCAGCGCCGGGACTACCTACGAGCAGTACTTC. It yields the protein CASSAGTTYEQYF.

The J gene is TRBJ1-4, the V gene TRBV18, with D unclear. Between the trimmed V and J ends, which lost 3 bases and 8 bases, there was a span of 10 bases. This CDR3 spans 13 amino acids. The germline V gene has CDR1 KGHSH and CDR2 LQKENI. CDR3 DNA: TGTGCCAGCTCACCGCGCGGGGAAGAAAAACTGTTTTTT. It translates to CASSPRGEEKLFF.

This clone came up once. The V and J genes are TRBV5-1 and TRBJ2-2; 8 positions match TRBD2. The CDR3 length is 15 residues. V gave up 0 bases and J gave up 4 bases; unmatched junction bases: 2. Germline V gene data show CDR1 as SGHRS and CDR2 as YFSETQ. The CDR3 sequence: CASSLAGGLTGELFF. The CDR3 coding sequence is TGCGCCAGCAGCTTGGCGGGGGGGCTCACCGGGGAGCTGTTTTTT.

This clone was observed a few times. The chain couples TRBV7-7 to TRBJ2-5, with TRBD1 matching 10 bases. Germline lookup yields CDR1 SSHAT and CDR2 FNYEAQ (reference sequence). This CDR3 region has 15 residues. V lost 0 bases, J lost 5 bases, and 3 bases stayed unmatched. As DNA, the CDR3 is TGTGCCAGCAGCTTAGCGCGGACAGGGGGGGAGACCCAGTACTTC. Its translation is CASSLARTGGETQYF.

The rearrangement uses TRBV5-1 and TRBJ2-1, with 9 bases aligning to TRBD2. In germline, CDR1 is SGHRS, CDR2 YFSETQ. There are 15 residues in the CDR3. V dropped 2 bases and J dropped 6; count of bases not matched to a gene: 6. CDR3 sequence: CASSLERGAPNEQFF. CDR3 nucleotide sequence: TGCGCCAGCAGCTTAGAGCGGGGGGCCCCCAATGAGCAGTTCTTC.

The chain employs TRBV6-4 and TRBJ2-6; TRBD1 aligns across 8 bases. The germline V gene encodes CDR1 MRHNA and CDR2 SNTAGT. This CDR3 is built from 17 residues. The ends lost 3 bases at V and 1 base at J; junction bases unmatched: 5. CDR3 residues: CASSEAGGASGANVLTF. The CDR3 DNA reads TGTGCCAGCAGTGAGGCAGGGGGCGCTTCTGGGGCCAACGTCCTGACTTTC.

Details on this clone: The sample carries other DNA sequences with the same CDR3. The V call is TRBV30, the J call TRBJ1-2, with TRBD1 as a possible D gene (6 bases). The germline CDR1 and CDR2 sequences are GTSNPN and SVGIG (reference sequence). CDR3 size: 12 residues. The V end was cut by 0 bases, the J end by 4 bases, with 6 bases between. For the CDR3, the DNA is TGTGCCTGGAGTGTAGGGGGCTATGGCTACACCTTC. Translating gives CAWSVGGYGYTF.

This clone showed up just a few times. The CDR3 here is CASSYEGQRAFF. In DNA form, the CDR3 reads TGTGCCAGCAGTTACGAGGGACAGCGAGCTTTCTTT. The rearrangement joins TRBV6-5 to TRBJ1-1, with 7 bases fitting TRBD1. The CDR3 loop spans 12 amino acids. The V gene end was trimmed by 2 bases and the J gene end by 10 bases; junction bases not matched to a gene: 4. Per germline, CDR1 MNHEY and CDR2 SVGAGI.

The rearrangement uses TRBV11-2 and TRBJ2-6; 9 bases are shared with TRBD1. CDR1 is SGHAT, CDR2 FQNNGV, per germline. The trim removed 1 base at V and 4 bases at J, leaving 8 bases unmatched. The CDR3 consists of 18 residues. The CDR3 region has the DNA TGTGCCAGCAGCTTAGGTCCCGGGACAGGGACCGGGGCCAACGTCCTGACTTTC. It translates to CASSLGPGTGTGANVLTF.

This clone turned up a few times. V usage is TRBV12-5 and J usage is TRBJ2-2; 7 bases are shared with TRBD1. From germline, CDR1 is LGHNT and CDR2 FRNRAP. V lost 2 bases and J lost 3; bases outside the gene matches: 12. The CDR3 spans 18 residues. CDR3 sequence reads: CASGLLLDRPGYTGELFF. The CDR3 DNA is TGTGCTAGTGGTTTGTTACTGGACAGGCCGGGGTACACCGGGGAGCTGTTTTTT.

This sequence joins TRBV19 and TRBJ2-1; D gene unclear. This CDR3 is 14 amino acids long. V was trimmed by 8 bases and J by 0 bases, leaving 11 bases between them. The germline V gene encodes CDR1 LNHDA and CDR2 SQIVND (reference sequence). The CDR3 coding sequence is TGTGCCAGTCACTCGTTGAGCTCCTACAATGAGCAGTTCTTC. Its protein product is CASHSLSSYNEQFF.

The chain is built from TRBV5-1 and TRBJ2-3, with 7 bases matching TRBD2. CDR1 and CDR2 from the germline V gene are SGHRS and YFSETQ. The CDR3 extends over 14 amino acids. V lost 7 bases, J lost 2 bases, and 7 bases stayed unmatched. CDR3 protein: CASGGGGPTDTQYF. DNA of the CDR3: TGCGCCAGCGGTGGGGGGGGACCCACAGATACGCAGTATTTT.

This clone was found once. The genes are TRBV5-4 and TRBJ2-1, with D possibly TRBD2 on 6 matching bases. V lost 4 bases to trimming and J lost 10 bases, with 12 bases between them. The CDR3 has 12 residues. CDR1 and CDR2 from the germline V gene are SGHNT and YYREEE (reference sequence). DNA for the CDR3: TGTGCCAGCAGCCGGGACTCGCGGGAGCAGTTCTTC. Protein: CASSRDSREQFF.

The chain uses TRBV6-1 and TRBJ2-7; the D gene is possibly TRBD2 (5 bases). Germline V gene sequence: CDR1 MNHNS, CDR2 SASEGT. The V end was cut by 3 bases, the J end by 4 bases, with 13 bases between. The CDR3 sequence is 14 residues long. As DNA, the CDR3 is TGTGCCAGCAGTGATCCCCGGGGTCGTTACGAGCAGTACTTC. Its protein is CASSDPRGRYEQYF.

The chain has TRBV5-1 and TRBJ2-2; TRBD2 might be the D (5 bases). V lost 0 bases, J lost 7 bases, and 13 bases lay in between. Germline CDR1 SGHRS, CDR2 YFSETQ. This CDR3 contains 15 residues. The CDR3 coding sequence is TGCGCCAGCAGCTTGGCTCCCCAGCGGAACGGGGAGCTGTTTTTT. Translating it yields CASSLAPQRNGELFF.

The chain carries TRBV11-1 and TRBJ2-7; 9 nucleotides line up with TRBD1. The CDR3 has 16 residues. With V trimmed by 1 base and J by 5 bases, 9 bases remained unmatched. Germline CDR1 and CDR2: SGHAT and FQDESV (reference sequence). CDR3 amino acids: CASSLEVGDREHEQYF. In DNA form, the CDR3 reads TGTGCCAGCAGCTTAGAGGTAGGGGACAGGGAACACGAGCAGTACTTC.

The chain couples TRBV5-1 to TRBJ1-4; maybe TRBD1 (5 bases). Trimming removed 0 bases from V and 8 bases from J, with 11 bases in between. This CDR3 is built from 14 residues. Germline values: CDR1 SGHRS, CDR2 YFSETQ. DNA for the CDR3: TGCGCCAGCAGCTTGGCCGGGGGAGCCGAAAAACTGTTTTTT. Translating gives CASSLAGGAEKLFF. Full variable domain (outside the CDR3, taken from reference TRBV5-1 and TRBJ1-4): KAGVTQTPRYLIKTRGQQVTLSCSPISGHRSVSWYQQTPGQGLQFLFEYFSETQRNKGNFPGRFSGRQFSNSRSEMNVSTLELGDSALYLCASSLAGGAEKLFFGSGTQLSVL.

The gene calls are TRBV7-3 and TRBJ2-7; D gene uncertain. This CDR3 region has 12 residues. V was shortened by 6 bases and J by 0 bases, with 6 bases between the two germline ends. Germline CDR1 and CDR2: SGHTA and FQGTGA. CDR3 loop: CASSGSSYEQYF. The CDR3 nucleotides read TGTGCCAGCAGTGGTAGCTCCTACGAGCAGTACTTC.